The rows below give T cell receptor beta chains drawn from one sample of a study of response to subunit inactivated influenza vaccine. TCRdb fed the RT-PCR reads into MiXCR, producing one record per CDR3 protein. The data hold approximately 530,000 distinct CDR3 sequences, with over 10% observed a single time. Sequenced here: PBMCs from blood, sampled 35 to 45 days after vaccination. The receptor set was obtained from a man in his forties or fifties who received an inactivated influenza vaccine. CDR3s include the opening cysteine and the closing phenylalanine or tryptophan. A D gene is named only where the DNA matches it firmly. A clone size is listed for some rows: how often the clone was seen (once, few, many), or a class if it is expanded.

abundance,v_gene,j_gene,d_gene,CDR3nt,CDR3aa
-,TRBV4-1,TRBJ1-2,-,TGCGCCAGCAGCCAAGTGGGGGAGATAGGGGGCTACACCTTC,CASSQVGEIGGYTF
few,TRBV29-1,TRBJ2-7,-,TGCAGCGTTGTTCTACGCGGAGAGAGGTACGAGCAGTACTTC,CSVVLRGERYEQYF
-,TRBV20-1,TRBJ1-1,-,TGCAGTGCTAGAGTAGTTCTCCCAGGCCAGGCAGGTAAAACTGAAGCTTTCTTT,CSARVVLPGQAGKTEAFF
-,TRBV9,TRBJ2-5,-,TGTGCCAGCAGCGCCGGGACGGTTGACCAAGAGACCCAGTACTTC,CASSAGTVDQETQYF
few,TRBV12-3/TRBV12-4,TRBJ1-4,-,TGTGCCAGCAGCTGGGGGATAGCAGATGAAAAACTGTTTTTT,CASSWGIADEKLFF
-,TRBV12-3/TRBV12-4,TRBJ1-3,TRBD1,TGTGCCAGCAGTGCTGACAGGGGTGGAAAAAACACCATATATTTT,CASSADRGGKNTIYF
-,TRBV12-3/TRBV12-4,TRBJ1-5,-,TGTGCCAGCAGAAAGACGGGAATCGACCCCCAGCATTTT,CASRKTGIDPQHF
few,TRBV20-1,TRBJ2-7,-,TGCAGTGCTAGACGGGGCAACTACTACGAGCAGTACTTC,CSARRGNYYEQYF
-,TRBV7-2,TRBJ2-7,TRBD2,TGTGCCAGCAGTTCCTTAGCGGGGATTGCCTACGAGCAGTACTTC,CASSSLAGIAYEQYF
few,TRBV7-6,TRBJ2-2,TRBD1,TGTGCCAGCAGCTACAGGGGCTCGAACACCGGGGAGCTGTTTTTT,CASSYRGSNTGELFF
few,TRBV6-1,TRBJ2-7,-,TGTGCCAGCAGTGAAGAGATGACCTACGAGCAGTACTTC,CASSEEMTYEQYF
once,TRBV2,TRBJ2-3,-,TGTGCCAGCAGCCCCCCCACGTGGGGGGGCACAGATACGCAGTATTTT,CASSPPTWGGTDTQYF
few,TRBV2,TRBJ2-5,TRBD2,TGTGCCAGCAGAGGACTAGCGGGGGGGCCGGGGTACTTC,CASRGLAGGPGYF
many,TRBV20-1,TRBJ2-1,-,TGCAGTGCTAGAGTAAGGGGCAAGTACAATGAGCAGTTCTTC,CSARVRGKYNEQFF
-,TRBV18,TRBJ2-4,-,TGTGCCAGCTCACCACCAGGTTCCCTAGCCAAAAACATTCAGTACTTC,CASSPPGSLAKNIQYF
-,TRBV4-3,TRBJ2-1,TRBD2,TGCGCCAGCAGCCAAGGACCTAGCGGGAGCATCGATGAGCAGTTCTTC,CASSQGPSGSIDEQFF
-,TRBV10-3,TRBJ1-2,TRBD1,TGTGCCATCAGTGAGGGACAGGGAGGTGGCTACACCTTC,CAISEGQGGGYTF
many,TRBV20-1,TRBJ2-3,-,TGCAGTGCTAGAGATTTATCGGGAGTAGCAGATACGCAGTATTTT,CSARDLSGVADTQYF
few,TRBV9,TRBJ1-1,-,TGTGCCAGCAGCGCCGAGGGGTTGAACACTGAAGCTTTCTTT,CASSAEGLNTEAFF
many,TRBV24-1,TRBJ2-1,TRBD1,TGTGCCACCAGTGATTACCGGGACAGAGACATGAATGAGCAGTTCTTC,CATSDYRDRDMNEQFF
-,TRBV7-9,TRBJ2-3,-,TGTGCCAGCAGCTCCCCGGGAGTAGATACGCAGTATTTT,CASSSPGVDTQYF
-,TRBV6-2/TRBV6-3,TRBJ2-5,TRBD2,TGTGCCAGCAGCCGACCCCTAACTAGCGAAGAGACCCAGTACTTC,CASSRPLTSEETQYF
-,TRBV4-3,TRBJ2-7,TRBD2,TGCGCCAGCAGCCAAGGACTAGCGGGAGTAAAGTTCTACGAGCAGTACTTC,CASSQGLAGVKFYEQYF
-,TRBV12-3/TRBV12-4,TRBJ2-1,TRBD2,TGTGCCAGCAGTTTAAGGGCGGGAGGAGGTGAGCAGTTCTTC,CASSLRAGGGEQFF
few,TRBV5-5,TRBJ2-7,-,TGTGCCAGCACCCGAAGAGGCGCAGGGAGAGACTACGAGCAGTACTTC,CASTRRGAGRDYEQYF
few,TRBV7-6,TRBJ1-5,-,TGTGCCAGCAGCCCCGGTATGGGCGCTCAGCCCCAGCATTTT,CASSPGMGAQPQHF
many,TRBV10-3,TRBJ2-7,-,TGTGCCATCAGTTCCCTATGGGACATGTCCTACGAGCAGTACTTC,CAISSLWDMSYEQYF
-,TRBV14,TRBJ2-7,TRBD2,TGTGCCAGCAGCCTATCCGGGACTAGCGGATCCGAGCAGTACTTC,CASSLSGTSGSEQYF
once,TRBV15,TRBJ2-1,-,TGTGCCACCAGCACCAGAGGAGGTGACAATGAGCAGTTCTTC,CATSTRGGDNEQFF
few,TRBV6-1,TRBJ2-3,-,TGTGCCACCAACAGCGGGCGAGAAGATACGCAGTATTTT,CATNSGREDTQYF
-,TRBV9,TRBJ2-1,-,TGTGCCAGCAGCGTAGCCAACAACAATGAGCAGTTCTTC,CASSVANNNEQFF
few,TRBV20-1,TRBJ1-2,-,TGCAGTGCTAGAGATAGGAGGACTTATGGCTACACCTTC,CSARDRRTYGYTF
-,TRBV20-1,TRBJ2-1,TRBD2,TGCAGTGCTAGTATGACTAGCGGGAGCAGGGGGACCAATGAGCAGTTCTTC,CSASMTSGSRGTNEQFF
-,TRBV5-1,TRBJ2-1,-,TGCGCCAGCAGCGAAGATGAGGGGGGTTCTTTCAATGAGCAGTTCTTC,CASSEDEGGSFNEQFF
-,TRBV29-1,TRBJ2-3,-,TGCAGCGCGGGAATACCGGGACTCCGGGCGGCAGATACGCAGTATTTT,CSAGIPGLRAADTQYF
few,TRBV29-1,TRBJ2-5,-,TGCAGCGTTGAATCTCGGGAGACCCAGTACTTC,CSVESRETQYF
many,TRBV12-3/TRBV12-4,TRBJ2-5,-,TGTGCCAGCAGTTCCGACAGGACGTCGGAGACCCAGTACTTC,CASSSDRTSETQYF
few,TRBV28,TRBJ2-5,TRBD2,TGTGCCAGCAGTTCCCGGACTAGCGGGAGGCAAGAGACCCAGTACTTC,CASSSRTSGRQETQYF
few,TRBV7-9,TRBJ2-7,-,TGTGCCAGCAGCCCCAATGCGGGCCATTACGAGCAGTACTTC,CASSPNAGHYEQYF
-,TRBV7-2,TRBJ1-5,-,TGTGCCAGCAGCTTAGGCAGGTTGAGCCAGCCCCAGCATTTT,CASSLGRLSQPQHF
few,TRBV3-1,TRBJ1-5,-,TGTGCCAGCAGCCAAGACGGGATAACTCAGCCCCAGCATTTT,CASSQDGITQPQHF
-,TRBV15,TRBJ2-7,TRBD1,TGTGCCACCAGCAGACAACGAACCGGGACAGGACACTCCTACGAGCAGTACTTC,CATSRQRTGTGHSYEQYF
few,TRBV16,TRBJ1-1,TRBD1,TGTGCCAGCAGCCAATTTTCTGGGACAGGGTCAGCTTTCTTT,CASSQFSGTGSAFF
few,TRBV2,TRBJ2-7,-,TGTGCCAGCAATATCGACTACGAGCAGTACTTC,CASNIDYEQYF
-,TRBV4-1,TRBJ2-7,-,TGCGCCAGCAGCCAAGGGGACGAGTACGAGCAGTACTTC,CASSQGDEYEQYF
many,TRBV5-1,TRBJ2-7,-,TGCGCCAGCAGCTTTTCACCCTCCTACGAGCAGTACTTC,CASSFSPSYEQYF
few,TRBV20-1,TRBJ2-1,-,TGCAGTGCTAGGAAGGGGTCCGGGACGCCCTACAATGAGCAGTTCTTC,CSARKGSGTPYNEQFF
-,TRBV5-1,TRBJ2-2,TRBD2,TGCGCCAGCACCCCCACTAGCGAAGGCGGGGAGCTGTTTTTT,CASTPTSEGGELFF
-,TRBV7-9,TRBJ2-3,-,TGTGCCAGCAGCGTTACTATACGACCGGCGGCAGATACGCAGTATTTT,CASSVTIRPAADTQYF
few,TRBV18,TRBJ2-7,TRBD1,TGTGCCAGCTCACCGTTGACAGGGGGCTCCTACGAGCAGTACTTC,CASSPLTGGSYEQYF
-,TRBV4-1,TRBJ2-3,-,TGCGCCAGCAGCCAACCCTTTAGAAGAGGGGGGGCAGATACGCAGTATTTT,CASSQPFRRGGADTQYF
few,TRBV11-2,TRBJ1-4,-,TGTGCCAGCAGTCAGAACCGAGCAACTAATGAAAAACTGTTTTTT,CASSQNRATNEKLFF
few,TRBV12-3/TRBV12-4,TRBJ2-2,TRBD1,TGTGCCAGCAGTGGACAGGAGAACACCGGGGAGCTGTTTTTT,CASSGQENTGELFF
-,TRBV7-2,TRBJ2-3,TRBD1,TGTGCCAGCAGCCCGTGGGACAGGGGGGGAGATACGCAGTATTTT,CASSPWDRGGDTQYF
-,TRBV7-2,TRBJ1-5,-,TGTGCCAGCAGCTTAGACAGGGTTGGAAATCAGCCCCAGCATTTT,CASSLDRVGNQPQHF